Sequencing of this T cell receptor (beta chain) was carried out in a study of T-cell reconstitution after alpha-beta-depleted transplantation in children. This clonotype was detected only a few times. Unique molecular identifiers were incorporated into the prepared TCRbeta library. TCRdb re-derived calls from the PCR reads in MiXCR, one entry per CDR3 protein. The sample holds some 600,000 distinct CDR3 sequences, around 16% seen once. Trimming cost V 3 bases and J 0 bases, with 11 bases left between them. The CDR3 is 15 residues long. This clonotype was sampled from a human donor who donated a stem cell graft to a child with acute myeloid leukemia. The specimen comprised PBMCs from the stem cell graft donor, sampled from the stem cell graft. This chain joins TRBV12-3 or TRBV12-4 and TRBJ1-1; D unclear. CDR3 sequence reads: CASSFVGNLNTEAFF. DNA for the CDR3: TGTGCCAGCAGTTTTGTGGGGAACTTGAACACTGAAGCTTTCTTT.